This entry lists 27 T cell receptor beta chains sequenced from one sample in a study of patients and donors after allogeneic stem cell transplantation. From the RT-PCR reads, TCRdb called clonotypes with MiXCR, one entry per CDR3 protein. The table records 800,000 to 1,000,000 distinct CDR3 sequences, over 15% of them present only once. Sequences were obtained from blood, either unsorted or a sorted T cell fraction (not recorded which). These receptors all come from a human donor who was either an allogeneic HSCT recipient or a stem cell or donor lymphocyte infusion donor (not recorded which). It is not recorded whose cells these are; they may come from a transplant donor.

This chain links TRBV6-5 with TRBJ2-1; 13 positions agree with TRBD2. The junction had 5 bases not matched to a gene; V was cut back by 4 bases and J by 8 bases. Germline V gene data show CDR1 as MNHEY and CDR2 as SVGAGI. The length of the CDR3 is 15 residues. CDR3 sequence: CASSWTSGSTDEQFF. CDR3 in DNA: TGTGCCAGCAGTTGGACTAGCGGGAGCACCGATGAGCAGTTCTTC.

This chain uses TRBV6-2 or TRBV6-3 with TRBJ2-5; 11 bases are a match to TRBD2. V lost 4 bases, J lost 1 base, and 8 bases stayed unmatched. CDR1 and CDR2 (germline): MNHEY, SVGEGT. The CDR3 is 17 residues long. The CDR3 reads CASSWGRLAGIQETQYF. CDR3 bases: TGTGCCAGCAGTTGGGGGCGACTAGCGGGGATCCAAGAGACCCAGTACTTC.

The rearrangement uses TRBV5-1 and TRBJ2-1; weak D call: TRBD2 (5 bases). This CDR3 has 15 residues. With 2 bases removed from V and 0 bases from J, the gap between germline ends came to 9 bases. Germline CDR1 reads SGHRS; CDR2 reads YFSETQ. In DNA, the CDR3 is TGCGCCAGCAGCTTTGCGGGCTACTCCTACAATGAGCAGTTCTTC. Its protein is CASSFAGYSYNEQFF.

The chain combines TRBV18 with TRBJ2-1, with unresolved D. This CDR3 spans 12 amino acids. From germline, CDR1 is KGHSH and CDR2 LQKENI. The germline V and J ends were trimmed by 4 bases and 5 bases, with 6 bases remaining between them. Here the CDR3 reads CASSREDNEQFF. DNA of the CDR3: TGTGCCAGCTCACGGGAAGACAATGAGCAGTTCTTC.

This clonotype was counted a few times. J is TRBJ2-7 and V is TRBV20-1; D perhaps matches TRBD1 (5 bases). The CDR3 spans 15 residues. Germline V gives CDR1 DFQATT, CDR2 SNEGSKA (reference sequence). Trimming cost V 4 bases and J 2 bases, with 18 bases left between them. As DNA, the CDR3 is TGCAGTGCTAACAAAGTGGAGCAGGGCCCCTACGAGCAGTACTTC. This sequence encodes CSANKVEQGPYEQYF.

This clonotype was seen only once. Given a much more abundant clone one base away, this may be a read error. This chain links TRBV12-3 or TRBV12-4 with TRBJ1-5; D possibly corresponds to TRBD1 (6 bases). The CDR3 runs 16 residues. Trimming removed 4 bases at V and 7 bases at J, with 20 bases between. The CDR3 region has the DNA TGTGCCAGCAGTTGGAGGGACATAAAACCAAGCCAGCCCCAGCATTTT. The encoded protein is CASSWRDIKPSQPQHF.

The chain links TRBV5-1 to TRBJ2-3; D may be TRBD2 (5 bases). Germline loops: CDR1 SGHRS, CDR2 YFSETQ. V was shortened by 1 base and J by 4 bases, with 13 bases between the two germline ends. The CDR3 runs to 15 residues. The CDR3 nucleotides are TGCGCCAGCAGCTTGTTAGGAGGTCCAGCAGATACGCAGTATTTT. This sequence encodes CASSLLGGPADTQYF.

The CDR3 loop reads CSGSRTSGYEQYF. CDR3 coding DNA: TGCAGTGGTAGTCGGACTAGCGGCTACGAGCAGTACTTC. This rearrangement joins TRBV20-1 to TRBJ2-7; TRBD2 aligns across 10 bases. V shed 7 bases and J 3 bases; nucleotides not matched to a gene: 6. The CDR3 covers 13 residues. CDR1 DFQATT and CDR2 SNEGSKA come from the germline V gene (reference sequence).

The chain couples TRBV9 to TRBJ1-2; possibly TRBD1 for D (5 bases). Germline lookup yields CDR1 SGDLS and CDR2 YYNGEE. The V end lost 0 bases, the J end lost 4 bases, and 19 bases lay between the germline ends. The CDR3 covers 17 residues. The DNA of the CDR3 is TGTGCCAGCAGCGTAGACGAGGGGACGGTATACACCTATGGCTACACCTTC. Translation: CASSVDEGTVYTYGYTF.

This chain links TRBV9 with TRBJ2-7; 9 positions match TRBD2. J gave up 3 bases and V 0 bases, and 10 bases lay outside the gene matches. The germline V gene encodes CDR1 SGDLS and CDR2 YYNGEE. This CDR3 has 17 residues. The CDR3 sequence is CASSVADSGGSGYEQYF. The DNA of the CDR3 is TGTGCCAGCAGCGTAGCTGATAGCGGGGGATCCGGCTACGAGCAGTACTTC.

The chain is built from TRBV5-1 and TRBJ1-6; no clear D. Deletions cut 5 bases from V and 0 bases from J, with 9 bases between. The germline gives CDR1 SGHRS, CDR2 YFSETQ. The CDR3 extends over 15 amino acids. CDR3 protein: CASRGMSSYNSPLHF. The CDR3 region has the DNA TGCGCCAGCAGGGGGATGAGCTCCTATAATTCACCCCTCCACTTT. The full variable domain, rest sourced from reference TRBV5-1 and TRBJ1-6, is KAGVTQTPRYLIKTRGQQVTLSCSPISGHRSVSWYQQTPGQGLQFLFEYFSETQRNKGNFPGRFSGRQFSNSRSEMNVSTLELGDSALYLCASRGMSSYNSPLHFGNGTRLTVT.

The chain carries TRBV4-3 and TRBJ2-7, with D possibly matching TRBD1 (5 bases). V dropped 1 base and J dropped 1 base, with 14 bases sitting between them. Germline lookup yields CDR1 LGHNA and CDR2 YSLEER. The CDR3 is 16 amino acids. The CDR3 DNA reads TGCGCCAGCAGCCAAGGTCGTACAGGAGTATCCTACGAGCAGTACTTC. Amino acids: CASSQGRTGVSYEQYF.

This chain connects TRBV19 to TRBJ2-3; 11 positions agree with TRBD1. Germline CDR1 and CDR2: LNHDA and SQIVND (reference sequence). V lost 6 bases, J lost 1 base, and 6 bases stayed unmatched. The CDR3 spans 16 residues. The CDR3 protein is CASSRTGGMGTDTQYF. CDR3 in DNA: TGTGCCAGTAGCCGGACAGGGGGCATGGGCACAGATACGCAGTATTTT.

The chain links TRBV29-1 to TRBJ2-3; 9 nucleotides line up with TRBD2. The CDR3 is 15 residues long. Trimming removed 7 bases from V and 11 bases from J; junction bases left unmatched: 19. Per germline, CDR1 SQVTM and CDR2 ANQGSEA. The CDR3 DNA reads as TGCAGCGCCCCCAGGCCTAGCGGGACGGGGTTGGGGCAGTATTTT. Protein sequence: CSAPRPSGTGLGQYF.

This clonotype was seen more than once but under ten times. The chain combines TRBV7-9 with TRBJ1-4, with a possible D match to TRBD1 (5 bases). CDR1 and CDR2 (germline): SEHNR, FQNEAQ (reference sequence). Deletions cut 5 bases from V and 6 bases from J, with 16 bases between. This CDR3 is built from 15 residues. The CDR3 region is CASSPPGRADEKLFF. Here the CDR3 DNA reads TGTGCCAGCAGCCCCCCAGGCAGGGCAGATGAAAAACTGTTTTTT.

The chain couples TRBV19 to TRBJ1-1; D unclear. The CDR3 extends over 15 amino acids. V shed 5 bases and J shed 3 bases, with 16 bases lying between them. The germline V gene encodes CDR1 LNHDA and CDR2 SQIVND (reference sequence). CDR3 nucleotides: TGTGCCAGTAGTTCGAAAACCAGAGCGTACACTGAAGCTTTCTTT. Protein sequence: CASSSKTRAYTEAFF.

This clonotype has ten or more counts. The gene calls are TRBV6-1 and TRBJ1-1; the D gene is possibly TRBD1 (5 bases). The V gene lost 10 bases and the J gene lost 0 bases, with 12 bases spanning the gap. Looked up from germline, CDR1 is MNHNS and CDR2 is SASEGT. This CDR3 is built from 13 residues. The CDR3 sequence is CATYGGMNTEAFF. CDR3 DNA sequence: TGTGCCACCTACGGGGGGATGAACACTGAAGCTTTCTTT.

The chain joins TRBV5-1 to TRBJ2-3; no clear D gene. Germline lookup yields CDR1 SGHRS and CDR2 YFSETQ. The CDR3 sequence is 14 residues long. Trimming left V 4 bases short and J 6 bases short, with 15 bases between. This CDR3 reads CASSLGPQGDTQYF. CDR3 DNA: TGCGCCAGCAGCCTTGGGCCACAAGGGGATACGCAGTATTTT.

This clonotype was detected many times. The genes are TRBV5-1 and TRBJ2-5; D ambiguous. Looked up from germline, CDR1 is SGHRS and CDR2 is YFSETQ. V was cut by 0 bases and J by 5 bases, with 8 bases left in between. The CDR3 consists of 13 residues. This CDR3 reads CASSLEVWETQYF. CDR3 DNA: TGCGCCAGCAGCTTGGAAGTTTGGGAGACCCAGTACTTC.

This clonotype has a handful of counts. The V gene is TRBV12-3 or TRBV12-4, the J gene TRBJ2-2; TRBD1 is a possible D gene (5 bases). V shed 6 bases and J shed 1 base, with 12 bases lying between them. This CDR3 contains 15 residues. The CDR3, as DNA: TGTGCCAGCAGGACAGATATACTGAACACCGGGGAGCTGTTTTTT. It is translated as CASRTDILNTGELFF.

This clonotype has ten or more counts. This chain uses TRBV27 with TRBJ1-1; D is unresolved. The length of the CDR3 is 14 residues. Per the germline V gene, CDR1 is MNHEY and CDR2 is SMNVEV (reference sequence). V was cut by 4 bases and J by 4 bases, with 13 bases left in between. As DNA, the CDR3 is TGTGCCAGCAGTTCAGGTGGTGGCAGCACTGAAGCTTTCTTT. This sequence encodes CASSSGGGSTEAFF.

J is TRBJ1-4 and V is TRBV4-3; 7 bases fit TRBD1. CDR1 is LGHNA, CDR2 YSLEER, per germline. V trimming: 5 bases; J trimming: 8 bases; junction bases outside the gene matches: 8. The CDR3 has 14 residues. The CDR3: CASSRKGGAEKLFF. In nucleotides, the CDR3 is TGCGCCAGCAGCAGGAAAGGGGGCGCCGAAAAACTGTTTTTT.

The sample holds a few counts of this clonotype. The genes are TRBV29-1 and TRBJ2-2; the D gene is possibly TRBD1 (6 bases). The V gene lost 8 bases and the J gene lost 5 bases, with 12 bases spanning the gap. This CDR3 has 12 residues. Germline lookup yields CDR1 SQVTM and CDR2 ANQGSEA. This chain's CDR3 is CSTGQMTGELFF. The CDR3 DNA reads TGCAGCACGGGACAAATGACCGGGGAGCTGTTTTTT.

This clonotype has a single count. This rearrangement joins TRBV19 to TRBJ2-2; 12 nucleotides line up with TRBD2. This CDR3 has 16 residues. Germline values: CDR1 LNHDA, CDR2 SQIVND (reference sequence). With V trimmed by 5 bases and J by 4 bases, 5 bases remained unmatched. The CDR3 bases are TGTGCCAGTAGTCGAGGACTAGCGGGAATCACCGGGGAGCTGTTTTTT. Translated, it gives CASSRGLAGITGELFF.

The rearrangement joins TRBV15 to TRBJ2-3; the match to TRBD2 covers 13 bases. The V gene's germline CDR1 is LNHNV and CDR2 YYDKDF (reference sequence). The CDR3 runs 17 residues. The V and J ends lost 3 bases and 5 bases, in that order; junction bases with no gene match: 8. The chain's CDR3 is CATSRATSGGARDTQYF. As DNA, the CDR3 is TGTGCCACCAGCAGGGCAACTAGCGGGGGGGCAAGAGATACGCAGTATTTT.

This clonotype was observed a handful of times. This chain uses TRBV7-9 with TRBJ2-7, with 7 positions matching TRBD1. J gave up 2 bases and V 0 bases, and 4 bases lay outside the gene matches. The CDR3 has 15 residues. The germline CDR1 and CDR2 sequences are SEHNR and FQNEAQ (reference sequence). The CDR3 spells CASSLADRGPYEQYF. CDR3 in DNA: TGTGCCAGCAGCTTAGCGGATAGGGGGCCCTACGAGCAGTACTTC.

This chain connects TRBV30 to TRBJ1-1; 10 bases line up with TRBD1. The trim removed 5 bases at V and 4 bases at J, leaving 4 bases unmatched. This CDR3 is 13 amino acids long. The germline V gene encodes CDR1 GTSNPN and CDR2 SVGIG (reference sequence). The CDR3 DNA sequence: TGTGCCTGGGGACGGACAGGGGGCACTGAAGCTTTCTTT. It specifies CAWGRTGGTEAFF. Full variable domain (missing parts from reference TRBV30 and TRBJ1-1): SQTIHQWPATLVQPVGSPLSLECTVEGTSNPNLYWYRQAAGRGLQLLFYSVGIGQISSEVPQNLSASRPQDRQFILSSKKLLLSDSGFYLCAWGRTGGTEAFFGQGTRLTVV.